The 18 T cell receptor beta chains listed next were all sequenced from one sample in a study of T cell clonotyping in hematopoietic cell transplantation. Time point described: recipient sample about 28 days before transplant, after cytoreduction. Repertoires were generated with immunoSEQ multiplex PCR, while TCRdb's copy carries only in-frame clones and drops some. The sample includes about 45,000 clones, 80% to 85% of them seen just once. Sequenced here: peripheral blood mononuclear cells, sampled before stem cell transplant. The receptor source for this set is a man aged 60 to 69 with myelodysplastic syndrome. Some clones in this sample may be carry-over from other donors' samples.

The chain links TRBV4-1 to TRBJ2-3; D may be TRBD2 (5 bases). CDR1 and CDR2 (germline): MGHRA, YSYEKL. CDR3 length: 17 amino acids. V lost 4 bases to trimming and J lost 0 bases, with 17 bases between them. Here the CDR3 DNA reads TGCGCCAGCAGCCCGCTGAAGGGAGCGGCTAGCACAGATACGCAGTATTTT. Translated, it gives CASSPLKGAASTDTQYF.

V gene TRBV5-1 combines with J gene TRBJ2-3; weak D call: TRBD2 (5 bases). The CDR3 has 14 amino acids. CDR1 is SGHRS, CDR2 YFSETQ, per germline. Trimming left V 2 bases short and J 3 bases short, with 10 bases between. CDR3 coding DNA: TGCGCCAGCAGCTTCGGGGAACGGACAGATACGCAGTATTTT. It yields the protein CASSFGERTDTQYF.

The chain has TRBV6-1 and TRBJ1-6; 7 bases align to TRBD1. V dropped 4 bases and J dropped 0; count of bases not matched to a gene: 6. The CDR3 has 17 residues. In germline, CDR1 is MNHNS, CDR2 SASEGT. CDR3 in amino acids: CASSAPDRSSYNSPLHF. The CDR3 DNA sequence: TGTGCCAGCAGTGCCCCGGACAGGAGCTCCTATAATTCACCCCTCCACTTT.

V gene TRBV4-3 combines with J gene TRBJ1-1, with D possibly TRBD1 on 5 matching bases. This CDR3 contains 15 residues. The germline V gene encodes CDR1 LGHNA and CDR2 YSLEER. V was cut by 0 bases and J by 8 bases, with 16 bases left in between. The CDR3 coding sequence is TGCGCCAGCAGCCAAGATTGGGGGGAAGGTCGAGAAGCTTTCTTT. Translating gives CASSQDWGEGREAFF.

CDR3 coding DNA: TGTGCCAGCAGAGGGGATTCAGAGAACACTGAAGCTTTCTTT. Translation gives CASRGDSENTEAFF. This rearrangement joins TRBV6-5 to TRBJ1-1; possibly TRBD1 for D (5 bases). Germline V gives CDR1 MNHEY, CDR2 SVGAGI. V was pared by 6 bases and J by 1 base, with 12 bases between. The CDR3 extends over 14 amino acids.

The table lists this clone with a count of one. The J gene is TRBJ1-1, the V gene TRBV23-1; TRBD1 matches at 8 bases. TRBV23-1 is an ORF for which the function is uncertain. J gave up 10 bases and V 11 bases, and 3 bases lay outside the gene matches. The CDR3 length is 9 residues. CDR3 region: CAVTGGAFF. DNA for the CDR3: TGCGCCGTAACAGGGGGAGCTTTCTTT.

This clone was detected a few times. This chain links TRBV18 with TRBJ1-2; D is ambiguous. V dropped 6 bases and J dropped 5 bases, with 10 bases sitting between them. The CDR3 sequence is 12 residues long. Germline CDR1 KGHSH, CDR2 LQKENI. The CDR3 DNA sequence: TGTGCCAGCTCGGAGGACGGTTATGGCTACACCTTC. The encoded protein is CASSEDGYGYTF.

The CDR3 DNA sequence: TGTGCCAGCAGCTCCGGGACGAACTCTGGAAACACCATATATTTT. Its protein product is CASSSGTNSGNTIYF. The V call is TRBV11-1, the J call TRBJ1-3; possible D gene TRBD1, 5 bases. Trimming stripped 4 bases from V and 0 bases from J, with 10 bases between. The germline CDR1 and CDR2 sequences are SGHAT and FQDESV (reference sequence). This CDR3 region has 15 residues.

This chain joins TRBV7-6 and TRBJ2-7, with D perhaps assigned TRBD1 or TRBD2 (5 bases each). Germline V CDR1 and CDR2: SGHVS, FNYEAQ. V shed 6 bases and J shed 0 bases, with 21 bases lying between them. The CDR3 has 17 residues. CDR3 loop: CASSTQQGTQSSYEQYF. The DNA of the CDR3 is TGTGCCAGCAGTACTCAACAAGGGACCCAAAGCTCCTACGAGCAGTACTTC. Combining the CDR3 with reference TRBV7-6 and TRBJ2-7 gives the whole variable domain GAGVSQSPRYKVTKRGQDVALRCDPISGHVSLYWYRQALGQGPEFLTYFNYEAQQDKSGLPNDRFSAERPEGSISTLTIQRTEQRDSAMYRCASSTQQGTQSSYEQYFGPGTRLTVT.

The chain has TRBV28 and TRBJ2-7, with 8 bases matching TRBD2. V gave up 6 bases and J gave up 4 bases; unmatched junction bases: 11. The germline V gene encodes CDR1 MDHEN and CDR2 SYDVKM. The CDR3 contains 15 residues. CDR3: CASSQLAGGRYEQYF. CDR3 in DNA: TGTGCCAGCAGCCAGCTCGCGGGGGGACGTTACGAGCAGTACTTC.

V is TRBV7-9 and J is TRBJ1-1; the match to TRBD1 covers 7 bases. J lost 2 bases, V lost 8 bases, and 17 bases had no gene match. The CDR3 extends over 17 amino acids. Per germline, CDR1 SEHNR and CDR2 FQNEAQ (reference sequence). The CDR3 DNA reads TGTGCCAGCTCCACCCAGTTCTCCGGGACAGCAAACACTGAAGCTTTCTTT. Its protein is CASSTQFSGTANTEAFF. The full variable domain, completed using reference TRBV7-9 and TRBJ1-1, is DTGVSQNPRHKITKRGQNVTFRCDPISEHNRLYWYRQTLGQGPEFLTYFQNEAQLEKSRLLSDRFSAERPKGSFSTLEIQRTEQGDSAMYLCASSTQFSGTANTEAFFGQGTRLTVV.

The chain has TRBV25-1 and TRBJ2-3, with 8 nucleotides matching TRBD2. V lost 6 bases to trimming and J lost 4 bases; unmatched junction nucleotides: 15. This CDR3 has 17 amino acids. From germline, CDR1 is MGHDK and CDR2 SYGVNS. CDR3 sequence (DNA): TGTGCCAGCAGCCGCAGAGGGGGGACTAGTAGTTCAGATACGCAGTATTTT. Translation: CASSRRGGTSSSDTQYF.

The chain is built from TRBV28 and TRBJ1-6; D unresolved. The V and J ends lost 8 bases and 0 bases respectively, with 8 bases between them. The V gene's germline CDR1 is MDHEN and CDR2 SYDVKM. This CDR3 has 14 amino acids. The CDR3 region is CASYRSSYNSPLHF. The CDR3 DNA follows: TGTGCCAGCTACCGTAGCTCCTATAATTCACCCCTCCACTTT.

The chain employs TRBV7-2 and TRBJ1-5; D perhaps matches TRBD1 (6 bases). Trimming stripped 5 bases from V and 7 bases from J, with 15 bases between. Germline V gene data show CDR1 as SGHTA and CDR2 as FQGNSA. The CDR3 contains 14 residues. The CDR3 region is CASSNGRGNQPQHF. The CDR3 DNA is TGTGCCAGCAGCAATGGCAGGGGTAACCAGCCCCAGCATTTT.

The CDR3 loop reads CASNRQGKTSYNEQFF. CDR3 bases: TGTGCCAGTAACAGACAGGGAAAAACGTCCTACAATGAGCAGTTCTTC. The V call is TRBV19, the J call TRBJ2-1; 7 nucleotides align to TRBD1. Germline loops: CDR1 LNHDA, CDR2 SQIVND (reference sequence). After removal of 7 bases from V and 1 base from J, the junction contained 10 bases not matched to a gene. The CDR3 covers 16 residues.

V is TRBV4-3 and J is TRBJ1-5; D is ambiguous. Looked up from germline, CDR1 is LGHNA and CDR2 is YSLEER. Trimming removed 0 bases from V and 1 base from J, with 13 bases in between. The CDR3 is 17 residues long. Written as DNA, the CDR3 is TGCGCCAGCAGCCAAGATTTAGGGAAAAGGAGCAATCAGCCCCAGCATTTT. This translates into CASSQDLGKRSNQPQHF.

The V call is TRBV6-1, the J call TRBJ1-2; 9 nucleotides match TRBD1. With V trimmed by 2 bases and J by 4 bases, 5 bases remained unmatched. Germline-derived CDR1 and CDR2 are MNHNS and SASEGT. This CDR3 contains 15 residues. CDR3 residues: CASSERGQGIYGYTF. DNA of the CDR3: TGTGCCAGCAGTGAACGGGGACAGGGAATCTATGGCTACACCTTC.

This sequence joins TRBV4-1 and TRBJ2-3; D not certain. CDR1 is MGHRA and CDR2 is YSYEKL in the germline V gene. Deletions cut 1 base from V and 3 bases from J, with 11 bases between. This CDR3 is built from 15 residues. As DNA, the CDR3 is TGCGCCAGCAGCCAAGGGCTAGATCTGACAGATACGCAGTATTTT. Encoded protein: CASSQGLDLTDTQYF.